The 14 T cell receptor beta chains given below trace back to one sample, sequenced in a study of molecular identifiers for immune sequencing clone quantification. TCRdb processed the PCR reads anew with MiXCR; each CDR3 protein has one entry. The sample records hundreds of thousands of distinct CDR3 sequences, nearly 20% being singletons. The sample taken for sequencing was naive CD8+ T cells from blood, with Jurkat cell RNA spiked in. Subset: FACS-sorted CD8+CD4-CCR7+CD45RA+ naive T cells. The receptors were gathered from a human donor in good health. Some libraries in this study had Jurkat cell RNA spiked in.

Comment on this clonotype: The CDR3 end shows no conserved phenylalanine or tryptophan, and so a read error is likely. The V gene is TRBV10-3, the J gene TRBJ1-4; no firm D call. Germline V gives CDR1 ENHRY, CDR2 SYGVKD. CDR3 length equals 17 residues. V was trimmed by 2 bases and J by 1 base, leaving 14 bases between them. The CDR3 coding sequence is TGTGCCATCAGTGAGGGAGTGGGGTTTGGAACTAATGAAAAACTGTTTTAT. Residues: CAISEGVGFGTNEKLFY.

This clonotype was detected ten times or more. The chain links TRBV7-9 to TRBJ2-7; D remains unclear. Germline V gene sequence: CDR1 SEHNR, CDR2 FQNEAQ (reference sequence). Trimming pared 5 bases from V and 0 bases from J, leaving 14 bases between. The CDR3 has 15 residues. CDR3 in amino acids: CASSQAQALSYEQYF. In nucleotides, the CDR3 is TGTGCCAGCAGCCAGGCCCAGGCACTCTCCTACGAGCAGTACTTC.

This clonotype occurred many times. V usage is TRBV12-3 or TRBV12-4 and J usage is TRBJ1-5, with TRBD1 identical over 8 bases. J was trimmed by 5 bases and V by 4 bases; bases with no gene match: 4. There are 14 residues in the CDR3. The CDR3 is CASSSDRDYQPQHF. CDR3 sequence (DNA): TGTGCCAGCAGTTCGGACAGGGACTATCAGCCCCAGCATTTT.

This clonotype was observed at least ten times. This chain links TRBV4-1 with TRBJ2-3; 8 positions match TRBD1. This CDR3 is 17 amino acids long. The V and J ends lost 1 base and 6 bases, in that order; junction bases with no gene match: 12. Looked up from germline, CDR1 is MGHRA and CDR2 is YSYEKL. CDR3 amino acids: CASSQGPQGAPEDTQYF. DNA of the CDR3: TGCGCCAGCAGCCAAGGTCCTCAGGGGGCGCCGGAGGATACGCAGTATTTT.

In regard to this clonotype: One junction end disagrees with the germline gene, perhaps due to a read error. This chain links TRBV3-1 with TRBJ2-1; 9 bases line up with TRBD2. The CDR3 is 16 amino acids. Germline V CDR1 and CDR2: LGHDT, YNNKEL (reference sequence). For the CDR3, the DNA is TGTGCCAGTAGCCTAACTAGCGGGCGCCGGTGGGATGAGCAGTTCTTC. This codes for CASSLTSGRRWDEQFF.

The CDR3 reads CASSPDGAAGGVVYTF. In DNA, the CDR3 is TGTGCCAGCAGCCCAGACGGCGCGGCAGGGGGCGTCGTCTACACCTTC. The rearrangement links TRBV7-9 to TRBJ1-2; 8 bases are a match to TRBD1. Losses at the gene ends were 5 bases for V and 10 bases for J; bases not matched to a gene: 18. In germline, CDR1 is SEHNR, CDR2 FQNEAQ (reference sequence). CDR3 length: 16 amino acids.

This clonotype was observed at least ten times. This chain uses TRBV11-2 with TRBJ2-1; possible D gene TRBD2, 6 bases. Germline lookup yields CDR1 SGHAT and CDR2 FQNNGV. Deletions cut 8 bases from V and 0 bases from J, with 11 bases between. The CDR3 sequence is 14 residues long. The CDR3, as DNA: TGTGCCAGCCAAGGAGGGAGCTCCTACAATGAGCAGTTCTTC. Encoded protein: CASQGGSSYNEQFF.

This clonotype was seen more than once but under ten times. The V call is TRBV6-2 or TRBV6-3, the J call TRBJ2-1; 9 bases line up with TRBD2. With 7 bases clipped from V and 4 bases from J, the junction kept 8 bases outside the gene matches. The CDR3 runs to 15 residues. Germline-derived CDR1 and CDR2 are MNHEY and SVGEGT. The CDR3 region has the DNA TGTGCCAGCACCCCTTTTAGCGGGGGTTACAATGAGCAGTTCTTC. Amino acid sequence: CASTPFSGGYNEQFF.

This clonotype was detected a few times. This chain uses TRBV7-6 with TRBJ2-5; TRBD2 matches 9 bases. Losses at the gene ends were 1 base for V and 3 bases for J; bases not matched to a gene: 6. Germline-derived CDR1 and CDR2 are SGHVS and FNYEAQ. The CDR3 has 16 amino acids. The DNA of the CDR3 is TGTGCCAGCAGCTTAGTTCGGGCGGGAGGGGAAGAGACCCAGTACTTC. Protein: CASSLVRAGGEETQYF.

Of note for this clonotype: At one boundary the junction diverges from the germline segment, which might be a read error. The chain has TRBV20-1 and TRBJ2-5, with D perhaps TRBD2 (5 bases). The CDR3 runs to 11 residues. Germline-derived CDR1 and CDR2 are DFQATT and SNEGSKA (reference sequence). The CDR3 spells CSARDERTQCF. CDR3 sequence (DNA): TGCAGTGCTAGAGATGAGCGGACCCAGTGCTTC.

This clonotype was seen many times. The genes are TRBV30 and TRBJ2-3; 10 bases are a match to TRBD2. The CDR3 loop spans 15 amino acids. CDR1 is GTSNPN, CDR2 SVGIG, per germline (reference sequence). Losses at the gene ends were 4 bases for V and 0 bases for J; bases not matched to a gene: 4. CDR3 coding DNA: TGTGCCTGGAATAGCGGGGGGCTAAGCACAGATACGCAGTATTTT. This gives the protein CAWNSGGLSTDTQYF.

The chain uses TRBV7-9 and TRBJ2-1, with a tentative D call TRBD2 (6 bases). Germline V CDR1 and CDR2: SEHNR, FQNEAQ (reference sequence). Trimming left V 4 bases short and J 5 bases short, with 18 bases between. The CDR3 length is 16 residues. The CDR3 bases are TGTGCCAGCAGCTCGCCCCAGGCTAGCGCGCACAATGAGCAGTTCTTC. Translated, it gives CASSSPQASAHNEQFF.

This clonotype showed up many times. The V and J genes are TRBV6-2 or TRBV6-3 and TRBJ1-1, with D uncertain. From germline, CDR1 is MNHEY and CDR2 SVGEGT. Deletions cut 2 bases from V and 4 bases from J, with 17 bases between. The CDR3 has 16 residues. CDR3 nucleotide sequence: TGTGCCAGCAGTTACCAGGACCCTTTCCCCGGCACTGAAGCTTTCTTT. Translating gives CASSYQDPFPGTEAFF.

Remarks on this clonotype: This may be a read error, as it is one base from a much larger clone. The chain employs TRBV20-1 and TRBJ2-3; 13 nucleotides align to TRBD2. Losses at the gene ends were 7 bases for V and 2 bases for J; bases not matched to a gene: 15. The CDR3 extends over 18 amino acids. Germline loops: CDR1 DFQATT, CDR2 SNEGSKA (reference sequence). The CDR3 region has the DNA TGCAGTGTGCTCCCCCCGGGACTAGCGGGAACATTCACAGATACGCAGTATTTT. Its translation: CSVLPPGLAGTFTDTQYF.